This T cell receptor (beta chain) is from a study of shared clonotypes between healthy human individuals. The overall study: Ranging from 18 to 49 in age, donors were a couple of women and a few men. Study outcomes and limitations: Incomplete sequencing of sorted subsets was indicated by rarefaction despite large depth.

Every immunoSEQ plate was one replicate of a subset's evenly spread DNA. Clones were sequenced by immunoSEQ multiplex PCR, and TCRdb holds only the in-frame ones, with some missing. This table has about 1 million clones, 75% appearing once. A word on this clone: Antigen unknown.

Between the trimmed V and J ends, which lost 6 bases and 4 bases, there was a span of 16 bases. CDR3 length equals 14 residues. Germline CDR1 and CDR2: SGHKS and YYEKEE (reference sequence). The rearrangement uses TRBV5-5 and TRBJ1-1, with no clear D. The sequenced sample consisted of memory CD4+ T cells sorted from blood. Subset meaning: CD45RA-negative fraction. The sequence was obtained from a young man in good health. CDR3 in DNA: TGTGCCAGCACCCCAAATTCCAGGTTCACTGAAGCTTTCTTT. Its protein is CASTPNSRFTEAFF.